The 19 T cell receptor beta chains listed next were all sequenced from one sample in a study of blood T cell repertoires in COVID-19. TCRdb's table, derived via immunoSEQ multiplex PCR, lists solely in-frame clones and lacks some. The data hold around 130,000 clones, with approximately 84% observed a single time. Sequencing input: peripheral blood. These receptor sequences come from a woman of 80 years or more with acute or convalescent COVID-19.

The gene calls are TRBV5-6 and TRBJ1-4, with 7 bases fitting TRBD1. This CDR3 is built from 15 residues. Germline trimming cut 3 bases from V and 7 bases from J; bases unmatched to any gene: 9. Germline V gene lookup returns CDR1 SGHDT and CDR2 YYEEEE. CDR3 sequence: CASSYGQAGGEKLFF. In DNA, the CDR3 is TGTGCCAGCAGCTACGGACAGGCGGGGGGTGAAAAACTGTTTTTT.

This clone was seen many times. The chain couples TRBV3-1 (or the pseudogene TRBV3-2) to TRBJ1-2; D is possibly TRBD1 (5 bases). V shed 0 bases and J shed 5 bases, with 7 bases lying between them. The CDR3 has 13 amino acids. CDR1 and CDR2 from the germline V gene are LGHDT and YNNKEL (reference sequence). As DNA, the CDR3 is TGTGCCAGCAGCCAAGACAGGGCGTATGGCTACACCTTC. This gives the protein CASSQDRAYGYTF.

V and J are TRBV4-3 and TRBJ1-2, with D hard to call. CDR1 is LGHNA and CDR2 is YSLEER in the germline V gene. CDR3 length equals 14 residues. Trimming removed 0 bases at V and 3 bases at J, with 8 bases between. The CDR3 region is CASSQDPGDYGYTF. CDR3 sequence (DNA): TGCGCCAGCAGCCAAGATCCGGGAGACTATGGCTACACCTTC.

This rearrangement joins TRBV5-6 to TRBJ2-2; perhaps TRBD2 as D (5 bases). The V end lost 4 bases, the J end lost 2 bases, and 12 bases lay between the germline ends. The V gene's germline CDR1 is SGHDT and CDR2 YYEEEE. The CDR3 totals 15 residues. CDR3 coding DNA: TGTGCCAGCAGCACCGGACTTAGTAACACCGGGGAGCTGTTTTTT. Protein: CASSTGLSNTGELFF.

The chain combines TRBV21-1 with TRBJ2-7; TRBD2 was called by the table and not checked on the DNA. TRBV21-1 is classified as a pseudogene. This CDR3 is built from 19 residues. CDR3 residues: CASSKGTSGRANAFYEQYF. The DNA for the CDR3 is TGTGCCAGCAGCAAAGGGACTAGCGGGAGGGCCAACGCTTTCTACGAGCAGTACTTC.

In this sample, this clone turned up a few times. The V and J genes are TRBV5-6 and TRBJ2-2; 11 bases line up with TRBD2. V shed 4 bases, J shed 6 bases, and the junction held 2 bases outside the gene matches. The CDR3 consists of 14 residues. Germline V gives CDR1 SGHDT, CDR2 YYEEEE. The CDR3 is CASSPGLAAGELFF. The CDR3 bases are TGTGCCAGCAGCCCGGGACTAGCGGCCGGGGAGCTGTTTTTT. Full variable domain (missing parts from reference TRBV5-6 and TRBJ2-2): DAGVTQSPTHLIKTRGQQVTLRCSPKSGHDTVSWYQQALGQGPQFIFQYYEEEERQRGNFPDRFSGHQFPNYSSELNVNALLLGDSALYLCASSPGLAAGELFFGEGSRLTVL.

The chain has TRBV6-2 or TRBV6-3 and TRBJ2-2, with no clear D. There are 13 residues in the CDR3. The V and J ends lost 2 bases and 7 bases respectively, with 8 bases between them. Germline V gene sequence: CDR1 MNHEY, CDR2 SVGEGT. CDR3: CASSYGAGGELFF. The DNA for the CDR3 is TGTGCCAGCAGTTACGGAGCTGGCGGGGAGCTGTTTTTT.

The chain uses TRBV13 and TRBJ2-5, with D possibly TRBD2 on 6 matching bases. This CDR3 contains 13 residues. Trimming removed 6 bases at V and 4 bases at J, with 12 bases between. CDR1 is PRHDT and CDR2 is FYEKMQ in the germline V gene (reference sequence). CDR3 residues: CASRSPSAETQYF. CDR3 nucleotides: TGTGCCAGCAGGTCTCCTAGCGCAGAGACCCAGTACTTC.

The chain's CDR3 is CASSLSAQGGNSPLHF. DNA for the CDR3: TGTGCCAGCAGTTTATCCGCGCAGGGGGGAAATTCACCCCTCCACTTT. The chain joins TRBV27 to TRBJ1-6, with 7 bases identical to TRBD1. CDR1 is MNHEY, CDR2 SMNVEV, per germline (reference sequence). V shed 0 bases and J 7 bases; nucleotides not matched to a gene: 6. This CDR3 is 16 amino acids long.

The CDR3 is CASSQENWVSGQGYTF. The CDR3 DNA is TGTGCCAGCAGCCAAGAAAATTGGGTCTCAGGGCAGGGCTACACCTTC. This chain uses TRBV3-1 (or the pseudogene TRBV3-2) with TRBJ1-2; D may be TRBD1 (5 bases). With 0 bases removed from V and 8 bases from J, the gap between germline ends came to 19 bases. This CDR3 is 16 amino acids long. CDR1 and CDR2 from the germline V gene are LGHDT and YNNKEL (reference sequence).

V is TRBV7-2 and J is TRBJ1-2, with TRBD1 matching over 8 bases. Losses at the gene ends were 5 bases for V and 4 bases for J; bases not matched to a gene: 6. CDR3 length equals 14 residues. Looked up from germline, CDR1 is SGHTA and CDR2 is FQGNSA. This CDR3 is CASSEDRAGYGYTF. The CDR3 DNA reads TGTGCCAGCAGCGAGGACAGGGCAGGCTATGGCTACACCTTC.

The CDR3: CASSLGTGTGIQETQYF. The CDR3 coding sequence is TGCGCCAGCAGCTTGGGGACGGGGACAGGGATACAAGAGACCCAGTACTTC. The rearrangement uses TRBV5-1 and TRBJ2-5, with 9 bases matching TRBD1. CDR3 length: 17 residues. The trim removed 0 bases at V and 2 bases at J, leaving 8 bases unmatched. Germline assignment: CDR1 SGHRS and CDR2 YFSETQ.

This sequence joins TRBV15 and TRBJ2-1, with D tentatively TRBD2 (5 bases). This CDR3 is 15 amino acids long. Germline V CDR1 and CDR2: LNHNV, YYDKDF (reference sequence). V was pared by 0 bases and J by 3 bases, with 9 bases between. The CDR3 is CATSRDRTRYNEQFF. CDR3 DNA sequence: TGTGCCACCAGCAGAGATAGGACTCGCTACAATGAGCAGTTCTTC.

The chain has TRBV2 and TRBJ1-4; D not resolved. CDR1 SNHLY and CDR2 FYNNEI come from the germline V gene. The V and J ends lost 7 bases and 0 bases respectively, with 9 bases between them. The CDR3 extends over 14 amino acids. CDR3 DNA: TGTGCCAGCACTGGGCAGACAACTAATGAAAAACTGTTTTTT. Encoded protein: CASTGQTTNEKLFF.

The CDR3 here is CSASRAGALVDTQYF. The CDR3 region has the DNA TGCAGTGCTAGTAGGGCGGGAGCGTTGGTAGATACGCAGTATTTT. The chain couples TRBV20-1 to TRBJ2-3; TRBD2 agrees at 7 bases. This CDR3 is built from 15 residues. V shed 3 bases, J shed 5 bases, and the junction held 11 bases outside the gene matches. Germline V CDR1 and CDR2: DFQATT, SNEGSKA (reference sequence).

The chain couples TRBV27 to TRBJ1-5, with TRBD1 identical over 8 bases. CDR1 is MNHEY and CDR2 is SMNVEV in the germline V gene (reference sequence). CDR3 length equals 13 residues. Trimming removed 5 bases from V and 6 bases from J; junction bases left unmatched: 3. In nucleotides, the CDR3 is TGTGCCAGCAGTCCGGACAGGGTTCAGCCCCAGCATTTT. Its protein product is CASSPDRVQPQHF.

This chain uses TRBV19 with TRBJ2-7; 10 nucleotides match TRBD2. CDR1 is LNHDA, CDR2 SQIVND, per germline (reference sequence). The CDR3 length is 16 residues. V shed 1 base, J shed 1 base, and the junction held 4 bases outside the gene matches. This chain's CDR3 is CASSIGPSGSSYEQYF. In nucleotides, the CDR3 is TGTGCCAGTAGTATAGGACCTAGCGGGAGTTCCTACGAGCAGTACTTC.

In DNA, the CDR3 is TGTGCCAGCAGCCCCGGCCTAGCGGGGGTTGTGGGCACAGATACGCAGTATTTT. It codes for CASSPGLAGVVGTDTQYF. The gene calls are TRBV11-3 and TRBJ2-3; 10 bases agree with TRBD2. CDR1 and CDR2 (germline): SGHNT, YENEEA. The ends lost 5 bases at V and 1 base at J; junction bases unmatched: 12. CDR3 size: 18 residues.

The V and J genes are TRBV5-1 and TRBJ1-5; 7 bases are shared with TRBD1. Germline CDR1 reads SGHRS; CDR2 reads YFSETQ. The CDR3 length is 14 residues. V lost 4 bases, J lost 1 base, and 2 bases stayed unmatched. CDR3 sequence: CASSPTGSNQPQHF. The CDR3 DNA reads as TGCGCCAGCAGCCCGACAGGGAGCAATCAGCCCCAGCATTTT.